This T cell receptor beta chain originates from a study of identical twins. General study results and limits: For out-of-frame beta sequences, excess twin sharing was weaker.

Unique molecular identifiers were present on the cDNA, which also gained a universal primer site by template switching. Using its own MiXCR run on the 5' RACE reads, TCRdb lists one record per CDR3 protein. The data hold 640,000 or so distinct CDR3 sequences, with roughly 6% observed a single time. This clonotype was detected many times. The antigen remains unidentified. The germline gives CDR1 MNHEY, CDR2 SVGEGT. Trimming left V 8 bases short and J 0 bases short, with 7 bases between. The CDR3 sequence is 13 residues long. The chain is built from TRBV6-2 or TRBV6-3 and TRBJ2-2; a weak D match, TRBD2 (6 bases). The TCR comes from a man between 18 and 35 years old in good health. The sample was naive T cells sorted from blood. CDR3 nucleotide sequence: TGTGCCAGCGGGAGGCCGAACACCGGGGAGCTGTTTTTT. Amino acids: CASGRPNTGELFF.